Below are 28 T cell receptor beta chains sequenced from a single sample in a study of regulatory T cells in long-lasting Graves disease. Sequencing libraries for TCR beta were prepared with iRepertoire HTBI primers and Arm-PCR of CDR3 regions. TCRdb recomputed calls from the multiplex PCR reads with MiXCR, one row per CDR3 protein. The sample lists roughly 400,000 distinct CDR3 sequences; 20% to 25% were seen once. Time point: persistent/refractory GD, antithyroid drugs over 5 years with positive TRAb. RNA from PBMCs was the source of the TCR library. This material consisted of peripheral blood mononuclear cells (PBMCs), taken when the disease was refractory, from a patient treated with antithyroid drugs. These receptors all come from a female donor with Graves disease.

In this sample, this clonotype turned up a few times. The chain joins TRBV12-3 or TRBV12-4 to TRBJ2-1; D ambiguous. This CDR3 region has 17 residues. V lost 6 bases and J 8 bases, leaving 26 bases between the germline ends. CDR3 in amino acids: CASSPTKDRREVDEQFF. The CDR3 nucleotides read TGTGCCAGCAGCCCCACGAAGGATAGACGAGAGGTGGATGAGCAGTTCTTC.

This clonotype was seen a few times. DNA for the CDR3: TGCAGTGCTAGGACTAGAGAAAAATCCTACGAGCAGTACTTC. Translating it yields CSARTREKSYEQYF. The chain couples TRBV20-1 to TRBJ2-7, with D perhaps TRBD2 (6 bases). Trimming stripped 3 bases from V and 1 base from J, with 13 bases between. The CDR3 is made up of 14 amino acids. The germline V gene has CDR1 DFQATT and CDR2 SNEGSKA (reference sequence).

The rearrangement uses TRBV5-1 and TRBJ1-6, with D hard to call. Germline V gene data show CDR1 as SGHRS and CDR2 as YFSETQ. Between the trimmed V and J ends, which lost 0 bases and 8 bases, there was a span of 9 bases. This CDR3 is built from 14 residues. CDR3 protein: CASSLEGLYSPLHF. The CDR3 DNA sequence: TGCGCCAGCAGCTTGGAAGGCCTTTATTCACCCCTCCACTTT. Full variable domain (missing parts from reference TRBV5-1 and TRBJ1-6): KAGVTQTPRYLIKTRGQQVTLSCSPISGHRSVSWYQQTPGQGLQFLFEYFSETQRNKGNFPGRFSGRQFSNSRSEMNVSTLELGDSALYLCASSLEGLYSPLHFGNGTRLTVT.

This clonotype was observed at least ten times. The chain uses TRBV15 and TRBJ1-2; no firm D call. V lost 0 bases and J 7 bases, leaving 12 bases between the germline ends. Germline V gene data show CDR1 as LNHNV and CDR2 as YYDKDF (reference sequence). This CDR3 comprises 14 residues. CDR3 nucleotides: TGTGCCACCAGCAGAGATCTTGGGATTGCTGGCTACACCTTC. Its translation: CATSRDLGIAGYTF.

Many counts were recorded for this clonotype. The chain links TRBV28 to TRBJ2-2; TRBD2 agrees at 10 bases. This CDR3 region has 16 residues. V was pared by 10 bases and J by 5 bases, with 13 bases of the junction left unmatched. CDR1 and CDR2 (germline): MDHEN, SYDVKM. The CDR3 DNA is TGTGCCACCGGGTCTAGCGGGAGTATGAAAACCGGGGAGCTGTTTTTT. Protein sequence: CATGSSGSMKTGELFF.

This clonotype was recorded many times. The V call is TRBV12-3 or TRBV12-4, the J call TRBJ2-1; possible D gene TRBD1, 6 bases. The CDR3 is made up of 13 amino acids. The V and J ends lost 0 bases and 8 bases respectively, with 8 bases between them. The DNA of the CDR3 is TGTGCCAGCAGTTTAGCGCAGGGGTATGAGCAGTTCTTC. It codes for CASSLAQGYEQFF.

The chain couples TRBV12-3 or TRBV12-4 to TRBJ1-6, with D tentatively TRBD1 (5 bases). Trimming stripped 6 bases from V and 6 bases from J, with 12 bases between. CDR3 length: 14 residues. The DNA of the CDR3 is TGTGCCAGCAGACCCCAGGGCACTAATTCACCCCTCCACTTT. It yields the protein CASRPQGTNSPLHF.

Many counts were recorded for this clonotype. This chain joins TRBV18 and TRBJ1-4; 7 positions match TRBD1. Looked up from germline, CDR1 is KGHSH and CDR2 is LQKENI. The trim removed 6 bases at V and 7 bases at J, leaving 2 bases unmatched. The CDR3 runs 12 residues. The CDR3 DNA follows: TGTGCCAGCTCGACAGGGCGTGAAAAACTGTTTTTT. Protein: CASSTGREKLFF.

This clonotype was recorded once. J is TRBJ2-2 and V is TRBV7-2; 8 nucleotides match TRBD1. Germline lookup yields CDR1 SGHTA and CDR2 FQGNSA. V dropped 1 base and J dropped 4; count of bases not matched to a gene: 5. The CDR3 totals 16 residues. The CDR3 region has the DNA TGTGCCAGCAGCTTAGGAGGGGACAGGCTCACCGGGGAGCTGTTTTTT. Translated: CASSLGGDRLTGELFF.

At least ten counts were recorded for this clonotype. The chain employs TRBV27 and TRBJ2-5, with D possibly being TRBD1 or TRBD2 (6 bases each). Germline loops: CDR1 MNHEY, CDR2 SMNVEV (reference sequence). There are 16 residues in the CDR3. Trimming left V 4 bases short and J 5 bases short, with 20 bases between. CDR3 in amino acids: CASSSNLGGLRETQYF. CDR3 coding DNA: TGTGCCAGCAGTTCCAACCTTGGGGGGCTGAGGGAGACCCAGTACTTC.

This clonotype was seen at least ten times. The chain employs TRBV27 and TRBJ2-7; TRBD1 matches at 9 bases. Germline V gene lookup returns CDR1 MNHEY and CDR2 SMNVEV (reference sequence). V dropped 5 bases and J dropped 1; count of bases not matched to a gene: 6. This CDR3 spans 15 amino acids. CDR3 nucleotide sequence: TGTGCCAGCAGTCGCCGGGACAGGGCTTCCTACGAGCAGTACTTC. Translating it yields CASSRRDRASYEQYF.

This clonotype was counted at least ten times. The chain combines TRBV28 with TRBJ2-7; 16 nucleotides align to TRBD2. The CDR3 runs 18 residues. Trimming took 7 bases from V and 5 from J; bases not matched to a gene: 14. Germline-derived CDR1 and CDR2 are MDHEN and SYDVKM. CDR3 region: CASNPTGTSGRAGDEQYF. The DNA for the CDR3 is TGTGCCAGCAATCCAACCGGGACTAGCGGGAGGGCCGGCGACGAGCAGTACTTC.

The chain combines TRBV27 with TRBJ2-3; 7 nucleotides match TRBD2. Germline loops: CDR1 MNHEY, CDR2 SMNVEV (reference sequence). J lost 6 bases, V lost 4 bases, and 10 bases had no gene match. The CDR3 consists of 15 residues. The CDR3 protein is CASSSPGTNMDTQYF. The CDR3 bases are TGTGCCAGCAGTTCCCCCGGGACTAATATGGATACGCAGTATTTT.

This chain joins TRBV6-1 and TRBJ1-2, with D possibly matching TRBD1 (6 bases). The germline CDR1 and CDR2 sequences are MNHNS and SASEGT. V was pared by 7 bases and J by 0 bases, with 9 bases between. This CDR3 comprises 13 residues. Here the CDR3 DNA reads TGTGCCAGCACACAGGGAGCTAACTATGGCTACACCTTC. Translating it yields CASTQGANYGYTF.

Details on this clonotype: One end of the junction is discordant with germline, which a read error may explain. The chain joins TRBV27 to TRBJ1-1; a weak D match, TRBD1 (6 bases). The length of the CDR3 is 18 residues. Germline V lookup: CDR1 MNHEY, CDR2 SMNVEV (reference sequence). This chain's CDR3 is CASSLDGTSIPGGTEACF. In DNA form, the CDR3 reads TGTGCCAGCAGTTTAGACGGGACATCGATTCCGGGGGGGACTGAAGCTTGCTTT.

V and J are TRBV20-1 and TRBJ2-4; no clear D. This CDR3 has 13 amino acids. CDR1 is DFQATT and CDR2 is SNEGSKA in the germline V gene (reference sequence). V was trimmed by 5 bases and J by 3 bases, leaving 11 bases between them. The CDR3 region is CSAWSFGKNIQYF. CDR3 bases: TGCAGTGCTTGGAGTTTCGGCAAAAACATTCAGTACTTC.

Comments on this clonotype: This clone may be a read error of a much larger clone one base away. The gene calls are TRBV3-1 and TRBJ2-5, with a tentative D call TRBD1 (5 bases). The germline V gene encodes CDR1 LGHDT and CDR2 YNNKEL (reference sequence). The germline V and J ends were trimmed by 0 bases and 2 bases, with 10 bases remaining between them. This CDR3 has 15 amino acids. The CDR3 DNA reads as TGTGCCAGCAGCCAAGACAGGGTATGGCAAGAGACCCAGTACTTC. Translation: CASSQDRVWQETQYF.

This clonotype was detected only a few times. The chain has TRBV11-2 and TRBJ2-2; the D gene is possibly TRBD2 (6 bases). V lost 0 bases to trimming and J lost 8 bases, with 10 bases between them. Germline V gives CDR1 SGHAT, CDR2 FQNNGV. This CDR3 region has 14 residues. In DNA form, the CDR3 reads TGTGCCAGCAGCTTAGATCACGCGGGAGGGGAGCTGTTTTTT. Amino acid sequence: CASSLDHAGGELFF.

This clonotype was detected ten times or more. The rearrangement links TRBV28 to TRBJ2-7; D is ambiguous. V gave up 5 bases and J gave up 3 bases, with 11 bases separating them. The CDR3 has 13 residues. Germline V gene data show CDR1 as MDHEN and CDR2 as SYDVKM. CDR3 in DNA: TGTGCCAGCAGTCTCGGGTCCTTCTACGAGCAGTACTTC. This gives the protein CASSLGSFYEQYF. The complete variable domain, with remaining parts taken from reference TRBV28 and TRBJ2-7, reads DVKVTQSSRYLVKRTGEKVFLECVQDMDHENMFWYRQDPGLGLRLIYFSYDVKMKEKGDIPEGYSVSREKKERFSLILESASTNQTSMYLCASSLGSFYEQYFGPGTRLTVT.

Only a few counts were recorded for this clonotype. The chain is built from TRBV5-1 and TRBJ2-7, with 7 bases identical to TRBD2. The CDR3 loop spans 15 amino acids. CDR1 and CDR2 from the germline V gene are SGHRS and YFSETQ. V lost 0 bases, J lost 5 bases, and 8 bases stayed unmatched. CDR3 in amino acids: CASSLGPGRGDEQYF. As DNA, the CDR3 is TGCGCCAGCAGCTTGGGGCCAGGGAGGGGTGACGAGCAGTACTTC.

The chain combines TRBV28 with TRBJ2-7; 7 nucleotides agree with TRBD2. This CDR3 has 14 amino acids. Germline values: CDR1 MDHEN, CDR2 SYDVKM. Germline trimming cut 6 bases from V and 2 bases from J; bases unmatched to any gene: 7. The CDR3: CASRNGEGAYEQYF. As DNA, the CDR3 is TGTGCCAGCAGGAACGGGGAGGGAGCCTACGAGCAGTACTTC.

This clonotype was seen at least ten times. The J gene is TRBJ1-5, the V gene TRBV5-1; D gene ambiguous. The V gene's germline CDR1 is SGHRS and CDR2 YFSETQ. Between the trimmed V and J ends, which lost 2 bases and 5 bases, there was a span of 2 bases. This CDR3 contains 11 residues. The CDR3 protein is CASSFDQPQHF. The CDR3 DNA is TGCGCCAGCAGCTTCGATCAGCCCCAGCATTTT.

This clonotype was seen more than once but under ten times. The chain links TRBV30 to TRBJ1-6; TRBD1 agrees at 7 bases. The CDR3 runs 13 residues. Germline assignment: CDR1 GTSNPN and CDR2 SVGIG (reference sequence). Trimming at V came to 5 bases and at J to 6 bases, leaving 4 bases not matched to a gene. CDR3 sequence: CAWDRQGNSPLHF. CDR3 nucleotide sequence: TGTGCCTGGGACAGACAGGGTAATTCACCCCTCCACTTT.

The chain uses TRBV7-6 and TRBJ2-5; 10 bases map to TRBD2. The CDR3 covers 15 residues. The ends lost 4 bases at V and 4 bases at J; junction bases unmatched: 6. Germline values: CDR1 SGHVS, CDR2 FNYEAQ. The CDR3 DNA is TGTGCCAGCAGCTCTAGCCCTAGCGGGAGAGAGACCCAGTACTTC. The encoded protein is CASSSSPSGRETQYF.

This chain uses TRBV4-1 with TRBJ2-5, with a tentative D call TRBD2 (5 bases). The ends were cut back, 4 bases at V and 0 bases at J, with 15 bases in the middle. CDR1 MGHRA and CDR2 YSYEKL come from the germline V gene. The CDR3 totals 16 residues. CDR3 coding DNA: TGCGCCAGCAGCCGCGGAGGAGCGGACTACCAAGAGACCCAGTACTTC. Protein: CASSRGGADYQETQYF.

This clonotype has just a few counts. The V gene is TRBV7-3, the J gene TRBJ2-1, with D tentatively TRBD2 (6 bases). From germline, CDR1 is SGHTA and CDR2 FQGTGA. V shed 2 bases and J shed 4 bases, with 12 bases lying between them. The CDR3 extends over 15 amino acids. Here the CDR3 reads CASSLGAGLYNEQFF. The CDR3, as DNA: TGTGCCAGCAGCTTAGGAGCGGGTCTATACAATGAGCAGTTCTTC.

This clonotype showed up many times. The chain uses TRBV29-1 and TRBJ2-7; 7 positions match TRBD2. Trimming cost V 6 bases and J 0 bases; bases outside gene matches: 8. The CDR3 runs 14 residues. Germline CDR1 and CDR2: SQVTM and ANQGSEA. DNA for the CDR3: TGCAGCGTCCGGGTAGCGGGTTCCTCCTACGAGCAGTACTTC. Protein sequence: CSVRVAGSSYEQYF.

The table lists this clonotype with many counts. The J gene is TRBJ1-4, the V gene TRBV6-1; no definite D call. V shed 4 bases and J shed 0 bases, with 9 bases lying between them. Germline-derived CDR1 and CDR2 are MNHNS and SASEGT. This CDR3 is 15 amino acids long. The DNA of the CDR3 is TGTGCCAGCAGTGCCGAAGTTGCAACTAATGAAAAACTGTTTTTT. It yields the protein CASSAEVATNEKLFF.